Each of the 32 T cell receptor beta chains below was sequenced from the same sample in a study of cytomegalovirus exposure and HLA in healthy donors. 60 Vbeta and 13 Jbeta primers were used in PCR. Libraries were prepared by immunoSEQ multiplex PCR; TCRdb keeps only in-frame clonotypes and omits some of them. This table has over 200,000 clones, over 75% appearing once. Source material: PBMCs. Receptors were obtained from a human donor in good health.

This clone showed up just a few times. V and J are TRBV6-1 and TRBJ1-2; D is perhaps TRBD1 (5 bases). V was clipped by 5 bases and J by 2 bases, with 9 bases between them. This CDR3 spans 13 amino acids. Per germline, CDR1 MNHNS and CDR2 SASEGT. The CDR3 region is CASSLTANYGYTF. DNA of the CDR3: TGTGCCAGCAGTTTGACAGCCAACTATGGCTACACCTTC.

The chain has TRBV7-3 and TRBJ1-1; D not resolved. In germline, CDR1 is SGHTA, CDR2 FQGTGA. CDR3 length: 14 amino acids. Trimming stripped 5 bases from V and 7 bases from J, with 17 bases between. CDR3 loop: CASSPGLVSDEAFF. CDR3 DNA: TGTGCCAGCAGCCCCGGACTTGTGTCAGATGAAGCTTTCTTT.

The V call is TRBV19, the J call TRBJ1-1; 8 positions agree with TRBD1. The CDR3 spans 17 residues. Germline CDR1 reads LNHDA; CDR2 reads SQIVND (reference sequence). J was trimmed by 1 base and V by 4 bases; bases with no gene match: 11. Here the CDR3 reads CASSKDVGQEANTEAFF. The CDR3 nucleotides read TGTGCCAGTAGTAAGGATGTGGGACAGGAGGCGAACACTGAAGCTTTCTTT. The complete variable domain, with remaining parts taken from reference TRBV19 and TRBJ1-1, reads DGGITQSPKYLFRKEGQNVTLSCEQNLNHDAMYWYRQDPGQGLRLIYYSQIVNDFQKGDIAEGYSVSREKKESFPLTVTSAQKNPTAFYLCASSKDVGQEANTEAFFGQGTRLTVV.

The rearrangement uses TRBV5-4 and TRBJ2-1, with TRBD1 matching over 9 bases. The CDR3 runs to 16 residues. V lost 0 bases to trimming and J lost 4 bases; unmatched junction nucleotides: 5. CDR1 is SGHNT and CDR2 is YYREEE in the germline V gene (reference sequence). The CDR3 protein is CASSLVGTGLYNEQFF. CDR3 sequence (DNA): TGTGCCAGCAGCTTGGTGGGGACAGGGTTATACAATGAGCAGTTCTTC. The variable domain in full, with the rest retrieved from reference TRBV5-4 and TRBJ2-1, is ETGVTQSPTHLIKTRGQQVTLRCSSQSGHNTVSWYQQALGQGPQFIFQYYREEENGRGNFPPRFSGLQFPNYSSELNVNALELDDSALYLCASSLVGTGLYNEQFFGPGTRLTVL.

This clone came up once. This chain joins TRBV11-1 and TRBJ2-5; 11 positions agree with TRBD1. This CDR3 has 14 amino acids. The ends lost 6 bases at V and 4 bases at J; junction bases unmatched: 4. Germline V gives CDR1 SGHAT, CDR2 FQDESV (reference sequence). For the CDR3, the DNA is TGTGCCAGCAGAGGACAGGGGGCGCGAGAGACCCAGTACTTC. Its protein is CASRGQGARETQYF.

This chain links TRBV4-1 with TRBJ2-7, with TRBD2 identical over 10 bases. This CDR3 comprises 17 residues. The V and J ends lost 1 base and 3 bases, in that order; junction bases with no gene match: 9. Germline loops: CDR1 MGHRA, CDR2 YSYEKL. CDR3 loop: CASSQGALAGERYEQYF. CDR3 in DNA: TGCGCCAGCAGCCAAGGGGCCCTAGCGGGAGAGCGCTACGAGCAGTACTTC.

Concerning this clone itself: The junction departs from germline at one end; a sequencing error may be responsible. This sequence joins TRBV2 and TRBJ2-5; TRBD2 might be the D (5 bases). The J call may be faulty, since TRBJ2-7 better matches the DNA end. The CDR3 has 12 amino acids. CDR1 SNHLY and CDR2 FYNNEI come from the germline V gene. The CDR3 loop is CASREGSYEQYF. Written as DNA, the CDR3 is TGTGCCAGCCGTGAGGGCAGCTACGAGCAGTACTTC.

The chain is built from TRBV9 and TRBJ2-7, with a weak D call TRBD2 (5 bases). From germline, CDR1 is SGDLS and CDR2 YYNGEE. This CDR3 is built from 14 residues. V was cut by 0 bases and J by 6 bases, with 13 bases left in between. DNA for the CDR3: TGTGCCAGCAGCGTAGAAGGGAGTTTTAGCGAGCAGTACTTC. This gives the protein CASSVEGSFSEQYF.

V and J are TRBV7-9 and TRBJ2-3; TRBD2 matches 8 bases. Germline loops: CDR1 SEHNR, CDR2 FQNEAQ (reference sequence). Trimming at V came to 1 base and at J to 4 bases, leaving 7 bases not matched to a gene. CDR3 length: 16 amino acids. CDR3 protein: CASSLVAGGWADTQYF. The CDR3 nucleotides read TGTGCCAGCAGCTTAGTGGCGGGAGGTTGGGCAGATACGCAGTATTTT.

The rearrangement links TRBV2 to TRBJ2-1; the D gene is possibly TRBD2 (6 bases). V dropped 6 bases and J dropped 4 bases, with 16 bases sitting between them. From germline, CDR1 is SNHLY and CDR2 FYNNEI. This CDR3 spans 15 amino acids. The CDR3 DNA is TGTGCCAGCAGGGAGGGCTCGTATCAATACAATGAGCAGTTCTTC. Residues: CASREGSYQYNEQFF.

CDR3 loop: CASSARDLETQYF. The CDR3, as DNA: TGTGCCAGCAGCGCCCGAGATCTGGAGACCCAGTACTTC. J is TRBJ2-5 and V is TRBV2; D is uncertain. The CDR3 runs 13 residues. CDR1 is SNHLY and CDR2 is FYNNEI in the germline V gene. The ends were cut back, 6 bases at V and 5 bases at J, with 13 bases in the middle.

The chain uses TRBV2 and TRBJ2-3, with 9 bases lining up with TRBD1. The length of the CDR3 is 16 residues. With 5 bases clipped from V and 3 bases from J, the junction kept 9 bases outside the gene matches. Germline loops: CDR1 SNHLY, CDR2 FYNNEI. As DNA, the CDR3 is TGTGCCAGCAGTCCCGGGACAGGGCTAAAGACAGATACGCAGTATTTT. Residues: CASSPGTGLKTDTQYF. The full variable domain, rest sourced from reference TRBV2 and TRBJ2-3, is EPEVTQTPSHQVTQMGQEVILRCVPISNHLYFYWYRQILGQKVEFLVSFYNNEISEKSEIFDDQFSVERPDGSNFTLKIRSTKLEDSAMYFCASSPGTGLKTDTQYFGPGTRLTVL.

The chain employs TRBV7-9 and TRBJ1-1, with D possibly matching TRBD1 (6 bases). Between the trimmed V and J ends, which lost 0 bases and 4 bases, there was a span of 9 bases. Per the germline V gene, CDR1 is SEHNR and CDR2 is FQNEAQ (reference sequence). This CDR3 has 14 residues. CDR3 in amino acids: CASSLAQGTTEAFF. CDR3 nucleotides: TGTGCCAGCAGCTTAGCGCAGGGGACCACTGAAGCTTTCTTT.

This chain uses TRBV4-3 with TRBJ2-5; TRBD2 aligns across 7 bases. This CDR3 has 15 residues. CDR1 is LGHNA, CDR2 YSLEER, per germline. V lost 4 bases, J lost 5 bases, and 10 bases stayed unmatched. The CDR3 DNA sequence: TGCGCCAGCAGCCCCACTAGCGCCTCCGGGGAGACCCAGTACTTC. Its protein product is CASSPTSASGETQYF.

This clone appeared a single time. The CDR3 DNA reads TGTGCCTGGAGCCCGACTAGCGGGAAGGGCGAGACCCAGTACTTC. It yields the protein CAWSPTSGKGETQYF. The chain uses TRBV30 and TRBJ2-5, with TRBD2 matching over 11 bases. Germline CDR1 reads GTSNPN; CDR2 reads SVGIG (reference sequence). The CDR3 has 15 residues. J lost 5 bases, V lost 3 bases, and 8 bases had no gene match.

The rearrangement joins TRBV7-9 to TRBJ1-1; D is unresolved. Per germline, CDR1 SEHNR and CDR2 FQNEAQ (reference sequence). The CDR3 is made up of 10 amino acids. Trimming left V 6 bases short and J 7 bases short, with 6 bases between. CDR3 protein: CASSIYEAFF. The CDR3 region has the DNA TGTGCCAGCAGTATATATGAAGCTTTCTTT.

A few counts support this clone. The V and J genes are TRBV19 and TRBJ1-1, with a tentative D call TRBD1 (5 bases). Trimming removed 7 bases at V and 3 bases at J, with 12 bases between. CDR1 is LNHDA, CDR2 SQIVND, per germline (reference sequence). The CDR3 runs to 13 residues. CDR3 nucleotides: TGTGCCAGTACCCCTGGGGGGTACACTGAAGCTTTCTTT. Translated, it gives CASTPGGYTEAFF.

V usage is TRBV13 and J usage is TRBJ2-2; D is unresolved. This CDR3 contains 15 residues. Germline V gene sequence: CDR1 PRHDT, CDR2 FYEKMQ (reference sequence). Trimming shortened V by 1 base and J by 6 bases, and 12 bases separated the two germline ends. For the CDR3, the DNA is TGTGCCAGCAGCTTAGCAGCGCCCCTTTCCGGGGAGCTGTTTTTT. It codes for CASSLAAPLSGELFF.

V usage is TRBV5-4 and J usage is TRBJ2-1, with TRBD2 matching over 13 bases. The CDR3 is 18 residues long. Germline CDR1 and CDR2: SGHNT and YYREEE (reference sequence). V shed 4 bases, J shed 8 bases, and the junction held 15 bases outside the gene matches. In nucleotides, the CDR3 is TGTGCCAGCAGCCCGGGGACTAGCGGGACGTTAATTGAGGATGAGCAGTTCTTC. Translating it yields CASSPGTSGTLIEDEQFF.

This clone was recorded only once. This chain joins TRBV6-5 and TRBJ1-2, with D maybe TRBD1 (6 bases). V was clipped by 7 bases and J by 14 bases, with 17 bases between them. Germline loops: CDR1 MNHEY, CDR2 SVGAGI. The CDR3 totals 11 residues. This CDR3 reads CASMNPTGTTF. CDR3 nucleotides: TGTGCCAGCATGAACCCGACAGGCACTACCTTC.

The sample holds one count of this clone. The chain is built from TRBV4-1 and TRBJ2-7; D is ambiguous. V dropped 3 bases and J dropped 2 bases, with 11 bases sitting between them. Germline V CDR1 and CDR2: MGHRA, YSYEKL. This CDR3 comprises 14 residues. DNA of the CDR3: TGCGCCAGCAGCCAGTCGACTGGAACCTACGAGCAGTACTTC. This encodes CASSQSTGTYEQYF.

The CDR3: CASSLARLAGVISYNEQFF. The CDR3 nucleotides read TGCGCCAGCAGCTTGGCTCGGCTAGCGGGAGTGATATCCTACAATGAGCAGTTCTTC. This chain uses TRBV5-1 with TRBJ2-1; 10 nucleotides match TRBD2. V lost 0 bases, J lost 1 base, and 10 bases stayed unmatched. The CDR3 extends over 19 amino acids. CDR1 and CDR2 from the germline V gene are SGHRS and YFSETQ.

This chain joins TRBV19 and TRBJ1-1, with 10 bases that match TRBD1. J lost 3 bases, V lost 8 bases, and 9 bases had no gene match. Germline lookup yields CDR1 LNHDA and CDR2 SQIVND (reference sequence). The CDR3 spans 15 residues. CDR3 nucleotide sequence: TGTGCCAGTTTATATGGGACAGGGGTGTACACTGAAGCTTTCTTT. This sequence encodes CASLYGTGVYTEAFF.

V is TRBV5-8 and J is TRBJ2-1; 15 bases are shared with TRBD2. Losses at the gene ends were 2 bases for V and 6 bases for J; bases not matched to a gene: 3. Germline values: CDR1 SGHTS, CDR2 YDEGEE. The CDR3 loop spans 16 amino acids. The CDR3 sequence: CASSLPGLAGGNEQFF. DNA for the CDR3: TGTGCCAGCAGCTTACCGGGACTAGCGGGAGGCAATGAGCAGTTCTTC. The entire variable domain, with the rest obtained from reference TRBV5-8 and TRBJ2-1, is as follows: EAGVTQSPTHLIKTRGQQATLRCSPISGHTSVYWYQQALGLGLQFLLWYDEGEERNRGNFPPRFSGRQFPNYSSELNVNALELEDSALYLCASSLPGLAGGNEQFFGPGTRLTVL.

This sequence joins TRBV28 and TRBJ2-3; D not certain. V lost 8 bases, J lost 9 bases, and 15 bases lay in between. The V gene's germline CDR1 is MDHEN and CDR2 SYDVKM. The CDR3 sequence is 12 residues long. The CDR3 reads CASALTPLTQYF. The CDR3, as DNA: TGTGCCAGCGCTCTGACCCCACTAACGCAGTATTTT.

The J gene is TRBJ2-3, the V gene TRBV7-2; D may be TRBD1 (5 bases). Germline CDR1 reads SGHTA; CDR2 reads FQGNSA. The CDR3 sequence is 15 residues long. Trimming cost V 2 bases and J 0 bases, with 9 bases left between them. The CDR3 DNA sequence: TGTGCCAGCAGCTTAATCAGGGCAAGCACAGATACGCAGTATTTT. Amino acids: CASSLIRASTDTQYF.

The rearrangement uses TRBV5-5 and TRBJ2-3; 8 bases are a match to TRBD2. Germline CDR1 SGHKS, CDR2 YYEKEE (reference sequence). The CDR3 loop spans 16 amino acids. V was pared by 0 bases and J by 6 bases, with 9 bases of the junction left unmatched. DNA for the CDR3: TGTGCCAGCAGCTTGGGGACTAGCAGGACTGTCGATACGCAGTATTTT. Protein product: CASSLGTSRTVDTQYF.

V usage is TRBV2 and J usage is TRBJ2-5; 7 positions match TRBD1. Germline V gene data show CDR1 as SNHLY and CDR2 as FYNNEI. V gave up 4 bases and J gave up 4 bases; unmatched junction bases: 3. This CDR3 has 13 amino acids. CDR3 nucleotide sequence: TGTGCCAGCAGTGGAACAGGGGTAGAGACCCAGTACTTC. Protein: CASSGTGVETQYF.

V gene TRBV2 combines with J gene TRBJ1-4; D call uncertain. CDR1 is SNHLY and CDR2 is FYNNEI in the germline V gene. V shed 6 bases and J shed 5 bases, with 19 bases lying between them. The CDR3 spans 16 residues. The CDR3, as DNA: TGTGCCAGCAGGAAGGATTCGGGAGCTCAAAATGAAAAACTGTTTTTT. This codes for CASRKDSGAQNEKLFF.

The rearrangement joins TRBV5-1 to TRBJ2-7; no definite D call. Trimming left V 4 bases short and J 5 bases short, with 16 bases between. In germline, CDR1 is SGHRS, CDR2 YFSETQ. The CDR3 length is 14 residues. CDR3 amino acids: CASSLAETIHEQYF. The CDR3 bases are TGCGCCAGCAGCCTTGCGGAAACTATCCACGAGCAGTACTTC.

The genes are TRBV19 and TRBJ2-1; D might be TRBD2 (5 bases). This CDR3 is 13 amino acids long. The germline CDR1 and CDR2 sequences are LNHDA and SQIVND (reference sequence). Trimming stripped 1 base from V and 6 bases from J, with 7 bases between. This CDR3 is CASSIGAGNEQFF. For the CDR3, the DNA is TGTGCCAGTAGTATAGGGGCGGGCAATGAGCAGTTCTTC.

The chain has TRBV2 and TRBJ1-5; no reliable D call. Germline V gene sequence: CDR1 SNHLY, CDR2 FYNNEI. V was cut by 6 bases and J by 0 bases, with 12 bases left in between. The CDR3 loop spans 15 amino acids. CDR3 residues: CASRAGTNSNQPQHF. The CDR3 nucleotides read TGTGCCAGCAGGGCGGGTACAAATAGCAATCAGCCCCAGCATTTT.